This T cell receptor (beta chain) was sequenced for a study of cytomegalovirus exposure and HLA in healthy donors. Trimming removed 6 bases from V and 7 bases from J, with 15 bases in between. The CDR3 totals 14 residues. Germline loops: CDR1 LNHDA, CDR2 SQIVND (reference sequence). About this clone: Its specificity is not known.

General observations from the study: In a later analysis, compared with equally common non-associated chains, HLA-associated beta chains were more expanded. A few of the chains that were CMV-associated were confirmed in vitro to be specific for CMV antigens. Rarity held for most TCR sequences, but there were some public TCRs that occurred in many donors.

Primers for the PCR totalled 60 Vbeta and 13 Jbeta. TCRdb's copy holds only in-frame clones and misses some; the assay was immunoSEQ multiplex PCR. The sample lists fewer than 250,000 clones, 70% to 85% seen once, with approximately 0.22% in the top ten. This receptor was taken from a girl aged 2 to 10 in good health and CMV-seronegative. The sequenced sample consisted of PBMCs. The chain has TRBV19 and TRBJ2-2, with D possibly being TRBD2 (5 bases). The DNA of the CDR3 is TGTGCCAGTAGCCACGGACTGCCGTTCGGGGAGCTGTTTTTT. Encoded protein: CASSHGLPFGELFF. Full variable domain (remainder filled in from reference TRBV19 and TRBJ2-2): DGGITQSPKYLFRKEGQNVTLSCEQNLNHDAMYWYRQDPGQGLRLIYYSQIVNDFQKGDIAEGYSVSREKKESFPLTVTSAQKNPTAFYLCASSHGLPFGELFFGEGSRLTVL.